The sample holds many counts of the clone carrying this TCR beta chain. Antigen: not known. These data originate in a study of early T cells in non-severe SARS-CoV-2 infection. Study-wide results and caveats: The matching step, a VDJdb search, favored anti-spike CD8 responses and missed private and CD4 specificities.

TCRdb reanalysed the 5' RACE reads using MiXCR and keeps one entry per CDR3 protein. Here the sample spans tens of thousands of distinct CDR3 sequences, about 10% being singletons. The CDR3 sequence is 14 residues long. The V end was cut by 1 base, the J end by 2 bases, with 6 bases between. Looked up from germline, CDR1 is LGHNA and CDR2 is YSLEER. V usage is TRBV4-3 and J usage is TRBJ2-1, with D perhaps matching TRBD2 (6 bases). The sequence was obtained from an adult who was a healthcare worker with PCR-confirmed SARS-CoV-2 infection or an uninfected control (not recorded which). Sequenced: whole blood. The CDR3 nucleotides are TGCGCCAGCAGCCAAGGACTAGCCTACAATGAGCAGTTCTTC. Amino acid sequence: CASSQGLAYNEQFF.